This T cell receptor beta chain was identified in a study of blood T cell repertoires in COVID-19. Study-wide background: In each case, the material was cDNA or gDNA derived from T cells, B-cell-depleted T cells, or PBMCs.

Study processing details: Reference gene primers were amplified, and this amplification served to estimate nucleated cell counts. This table comes from immunoSEQ multiplex PCR, and its TCRdb copy is limited to in-frame clones, with some not included. V, J and clone size reflect that table, while D and trimming were determined from the DNA. The sample contains approximately 160,000 clones, 76% of which appear only once. Germline V CDR1 and CDR2: MNHEY, SVGAGI. Trimming left V 6 bases short and J 4 bases short, with 15 bases between. This CDR3 contains 14 residues. The rearrangement links TRBV6-5 to TRBJ1-2; D not certain. The source is a woman older than 75 with acute or convalescent COVID-19. The sequenced material came from peripheral blood. This CDR3 is CASRSHGGSYGYTF. The CDR3 nucleotides read TGTGCCAGCAGGTCCCATGGCGGGTCCTATGGCTACACCTTC.